A selection of T cell receptor beta chains follows, all from one sample in a study of technical replicates of blood from a few donors. Profiled with immunoSEQ multiplex PCR; TCRdb holds only in-frame clones, not every one. The table has some 79,000 clones, under 95% seen once. Sequenced input: T cells isolated from PBMCs. The source of these receptors is a human donor in good health. The CDR3 runs from the conserved cysteine through the conserved F or W. The D gene is left open where the match is weak. Rows may omit the clone size; those that give it use once, few, many or a size class.

v_gene	j_gene	d_gene	abundance	CDR3aa	CDR3nt
TRBV7-2	TRBJ2-5	-	-	CASSTQVGRETQYF	TGTGCCAGCAGCACCCAGGTTGGTCGGGAGACCCAGTACTTC
TRBV4-2	TRBJ2-3	TRBD2	-	CASSHTGTTLPAQYF	TGTGCCAGCAGCCATACCGGGACTACTCTTCCAGCGCAGTATTTT
TRBV7-2	TRBJ1-3	TRBD1	-	CASSFPGQGMNTIYF	TGTGCCAGCAGCTTCCCGGGACAGGGAATGAACACCATATATTTT
TRBV5-6	TRBJ1-1	-	-	CASSFGTSNTEAFF	TGTGCCAGCAGCTTTGGCACATCGAACACTGAAGCTTTCTTT
TRBV11-3	TRBJ1-1	-	-	CASSPRETEAFF	TGTGCCAGCAGCCCGAGGGAAACTGAAGCTTTCTTT
TRBV9	TRBJ2-7	TRBD1	-	CASSVGATGTSYEQYF	TGTGCCAGCAGCGTAGGGGCGACAGGGACCTCCTACGAGCAGTACTTC
TRBV15	TRBJ2-7	-	-	CATSRDRGEQYF	TGTGCCACCAGCAGAGATCGAGGTGAGCAGTACTTC
TRBV28	TRBJ1-5	TRBD1	-	CASSPRHLLGQGTTYNQPQHF	TGTGCCAGCAGCCCCCGACACCTCTTGGGACAGGGGACTACCTACAATCAGCCCCAGCATTTT
TRBV18	TRBJ2-2	TRBD2	once	CASSRGLAVTYGELFF	TGTGCCAGCTCACGAGGACTAGCGGTGACGTATGGGGAGCTGTTTTTT
TRBV11-2	TRBJ2-1	-	-	CASSTPGGRASSYNEQFF	TGTGCCAGCAGCACCCCCGGAGGGCGGGCGAGCTCCTACAATGAGCAGTTCTTC
TRBV28	TRBJ1-2	-	-	CAIQTPTNYGYTF	TGTGCCATCCAGACACCTACTAACTATGGCTACACCTTC
TRBV7-9	TRBJ2-1	TRBD2	-	CASSLGGRADEQFF	TGTGCCAGCAGCTTAGGCGGGAGGGCCGATGAGCAGTTCTTC
TRBV6-6	TRBJ2-3	TRBD2	-	CASSRPSGRFPYTQYF	TGTGCCAGCAGCCGTCCGAGCGGGAGGTTTCCCTATACGCAGTATTTT
TRBV4-1	TRBJ2-1	TRBD2	-	CASSQDEAGGTYNEQFF	TGCGCCAGCAGCCAAGACGAAGCGGGGGGAACCTACAATGAGCAGTTCTTC